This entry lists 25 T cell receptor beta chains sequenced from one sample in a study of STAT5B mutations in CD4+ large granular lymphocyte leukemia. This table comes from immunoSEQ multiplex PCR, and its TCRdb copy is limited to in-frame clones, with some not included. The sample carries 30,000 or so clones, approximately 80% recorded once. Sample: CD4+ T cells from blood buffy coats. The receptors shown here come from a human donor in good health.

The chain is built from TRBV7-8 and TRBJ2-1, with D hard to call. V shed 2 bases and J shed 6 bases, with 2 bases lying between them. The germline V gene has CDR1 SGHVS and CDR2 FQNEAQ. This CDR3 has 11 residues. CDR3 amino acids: CASSLINEQFF. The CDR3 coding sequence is TGTGCCAGCAGCTTAATCAATGAGCAGTTCTTC. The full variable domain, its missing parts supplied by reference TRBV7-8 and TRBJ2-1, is GAGVSQSPRYKVAKRGQDVALRCDPISGHVSLFWYQQALGQGPEFLTYFQNEAQLDKSGLPSDRFFAERPEGSVSTLKIQRTQQEDSAVYLCASSLINEQFFGPGTRLTVL.

Here the CDR3 reads CASWEGTGELFF. The CDR3 nucleotides are TGTGCCAGCTGGGAGGGCACCGGGGAGCTGTTTTTT. The chain links TRBV6-5 to TRBJ2-2; TRBD2 matches at 7 bases. Unmatched junction bases numbered 1, after V lost 8 bases and J lost 4 bases. CDR3 length equals 12 residues. Germline CDR1 reads MNHEY; CDR2 reads SVGAGI.

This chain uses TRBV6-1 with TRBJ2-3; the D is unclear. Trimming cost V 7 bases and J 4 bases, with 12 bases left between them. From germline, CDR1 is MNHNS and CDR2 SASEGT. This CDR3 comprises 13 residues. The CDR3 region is CASNPTWADTQYF. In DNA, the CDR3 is TGTGCCAGCAATCCAACCTGGGCAGATACGCAGTATTTT.

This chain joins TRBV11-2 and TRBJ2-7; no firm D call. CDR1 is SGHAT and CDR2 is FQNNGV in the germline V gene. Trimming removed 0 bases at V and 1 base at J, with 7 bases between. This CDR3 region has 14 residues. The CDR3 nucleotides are TGTGCCAGCAGCTTAGAGGAAGTTTCCTACGAGCAGTACTTC. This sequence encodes CASSLEEVSYEQYF.

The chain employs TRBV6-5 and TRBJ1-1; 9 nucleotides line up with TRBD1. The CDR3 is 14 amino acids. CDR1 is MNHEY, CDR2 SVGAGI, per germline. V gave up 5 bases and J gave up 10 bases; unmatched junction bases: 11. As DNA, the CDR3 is TGTGCCAGCAGTACCCACAGGGGGCAACTCGGAGCTTTCTTT. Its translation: CASSTHRGQLGAFF.

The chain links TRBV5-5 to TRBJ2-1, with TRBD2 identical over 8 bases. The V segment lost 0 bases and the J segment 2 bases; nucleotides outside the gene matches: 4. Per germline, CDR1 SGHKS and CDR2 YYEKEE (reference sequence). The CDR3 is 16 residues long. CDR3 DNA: TGTGCCAGCAGCTTGGCTCGGGGGGGAACCTACAATGAGCAGTTCTTC. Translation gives CASSLARGGTYNEQFF.

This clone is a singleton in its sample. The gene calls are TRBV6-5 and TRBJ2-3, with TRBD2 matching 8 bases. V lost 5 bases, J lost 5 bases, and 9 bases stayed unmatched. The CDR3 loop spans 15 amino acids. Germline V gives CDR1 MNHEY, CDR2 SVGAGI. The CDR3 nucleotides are TGTGCCAGCAGTCGCCGGGGACTAGGTGGAGATACGCAGTATTTT. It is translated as CASSRRGLGGDTQYF.

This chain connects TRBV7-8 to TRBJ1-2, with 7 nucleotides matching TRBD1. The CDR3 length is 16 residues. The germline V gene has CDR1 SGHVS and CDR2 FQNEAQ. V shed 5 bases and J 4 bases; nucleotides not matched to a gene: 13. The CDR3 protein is CASSQRQGIYGYGYTF. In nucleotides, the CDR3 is TGTGCCAGCAGCCAAAGACAGGGTATATACGGCTATGGCTACACCTTC.

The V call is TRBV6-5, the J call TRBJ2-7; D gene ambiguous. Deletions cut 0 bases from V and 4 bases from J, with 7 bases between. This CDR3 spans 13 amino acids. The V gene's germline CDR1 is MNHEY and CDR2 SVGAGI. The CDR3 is CASSYSMGYEQYF. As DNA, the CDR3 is TGTGCCAGCAGTTACTCGATGGGTTACGAGCAGTACTTC.

The CDR3 protein is CASSELRGHEQFF. CDR3 nucleotides: TGTGCCAGCAGTGAATTAAGGGGGCATGAGCAGTTCTTC. The V call is TRBV25-1, the J call TRBJ2-1; TRBD1 aligns across 7 bases. This CDR3 is 13 amino acids long. J was trimmed by 8 bases and V by 1 base; bases with no gene match: 2. Looked up from germline, CDR1 is MGHDK and CDR2 is SYGVNS.

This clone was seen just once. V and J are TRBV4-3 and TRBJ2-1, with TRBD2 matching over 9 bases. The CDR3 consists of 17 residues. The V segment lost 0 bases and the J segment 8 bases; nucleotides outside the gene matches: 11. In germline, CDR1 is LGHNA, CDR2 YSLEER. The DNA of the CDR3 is TGCGCCAGCAGCCAAGATGTGGGGACTAGCTTCGTGGATGAGCAGTTCTTC. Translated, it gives CASSQDVGTSFVDEQFF.

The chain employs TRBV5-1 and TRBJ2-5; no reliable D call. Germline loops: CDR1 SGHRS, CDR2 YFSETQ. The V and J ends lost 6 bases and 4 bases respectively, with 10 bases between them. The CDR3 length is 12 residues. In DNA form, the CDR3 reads TGCGCCAGCACGGATGGTGTAGAGACCCAGTACTTC. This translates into CASTDGVETQYF.

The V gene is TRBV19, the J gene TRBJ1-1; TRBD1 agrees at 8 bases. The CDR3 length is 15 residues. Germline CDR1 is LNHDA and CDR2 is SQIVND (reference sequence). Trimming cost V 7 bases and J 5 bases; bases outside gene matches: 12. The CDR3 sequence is CASTDARTGQTEAFF. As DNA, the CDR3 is TGTGCCAGTACCGACGCTCGGACAGGGCAAACTGAAGCTTTCTTT.

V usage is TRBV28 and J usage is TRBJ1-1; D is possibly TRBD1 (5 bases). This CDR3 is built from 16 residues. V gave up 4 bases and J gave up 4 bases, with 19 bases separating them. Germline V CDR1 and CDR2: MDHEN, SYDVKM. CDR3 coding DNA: TGTGCCAGCAGTTCCCGATTGGGGGGGGTAAGCACTGAAGCTTTCTTT. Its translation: CASSSRLGGVSTEAFF.

The CDR3 protein is CASSPSSEYEQYF. The CDR3 nucleotides read TGTGCCAGCAGTCCCTCCTCGGAGTACGAGCAGTACTTC. The rearrangement links TRBV2 to TRBJ2-7; no definite D call. V lost 5 bases and J lost 4, with 12 bases in between. Looked up from germline, CDR1 is SNHLY and CDR2 is FYNNEI. CDR3 length: 13 amino acids. Supplemented by reference TRBV2 and TRBJ2-7, the full variable domain reads EPEVTQTPSHQVTQMGQEVILRCVPISNHLYFYWYRQILGQKVEFLVSFYNNEISEKSEIFDDQFSVERPDGSNFTLKIRSTKLEDSAMYFCASSPSSEYEQYFGPGTRLTVT.

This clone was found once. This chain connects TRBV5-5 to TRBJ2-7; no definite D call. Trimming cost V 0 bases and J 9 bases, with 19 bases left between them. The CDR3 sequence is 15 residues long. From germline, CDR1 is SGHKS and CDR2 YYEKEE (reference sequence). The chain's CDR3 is CASSLEPQRAYGQYF. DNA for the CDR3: TGTGCCAGCAGCTTGGAACCACAGCGCGCATATGGGCAGTACTTC.

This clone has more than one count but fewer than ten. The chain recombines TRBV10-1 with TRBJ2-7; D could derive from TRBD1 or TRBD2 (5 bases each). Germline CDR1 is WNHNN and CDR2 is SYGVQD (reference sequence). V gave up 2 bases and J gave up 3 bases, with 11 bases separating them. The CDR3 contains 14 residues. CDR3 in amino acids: CASSEGGPNYEQYF. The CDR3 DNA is TGCGCCAGCAGTGAGGGGGGACCCAACTACGAGCAGTACTTC.

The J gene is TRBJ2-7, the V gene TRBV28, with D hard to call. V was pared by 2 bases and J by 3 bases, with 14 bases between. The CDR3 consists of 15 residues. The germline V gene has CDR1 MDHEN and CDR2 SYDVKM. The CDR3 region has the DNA TGTGCCAGCAGTTTAGGGTCCACGCCCCACTACGAGCAGTACTTC. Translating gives CASSLGSTPHYEQYF.

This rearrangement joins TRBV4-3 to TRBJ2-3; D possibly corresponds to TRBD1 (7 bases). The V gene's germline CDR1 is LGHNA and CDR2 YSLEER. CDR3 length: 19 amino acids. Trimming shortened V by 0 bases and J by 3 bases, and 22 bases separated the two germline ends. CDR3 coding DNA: TGCGCCAGCAGCCAAGAATCGGTGGCGGGGACAGCCGATACAGATACGCAGTATTTT. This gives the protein CASSQESVAGTADTDTQYF.

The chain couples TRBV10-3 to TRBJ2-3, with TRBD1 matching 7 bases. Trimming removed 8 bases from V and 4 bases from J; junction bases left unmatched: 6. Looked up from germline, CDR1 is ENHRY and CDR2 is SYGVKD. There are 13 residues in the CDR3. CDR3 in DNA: TGTGCCATCCGAGAGGGGGCAGCAGATACGCAGTATTTT. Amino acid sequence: CAIREGAADTQYF.

Here the CDR3 DNA reads TGTGCCAGCAGCGCCAGGGGCGGGTACTTTTTCGAGCAGTACTTC. This encodes CASSARGGYFFEQYF. This sequence joins TRBV7-2 and TRBJ2-7; possible D gene TRBD1, 6 bases. The CDR3 runs 15 residues. Germline V CDR1 and CDR2: SGHTA, FQGNSA. The ends were cut back, 5 bases at V and 6 bases at J, with 20 bases in the middle. Together with reference TRBV7-2 and TRBJ2-7, the CDR3 gives the full variable domain: GAGVSQSPSNKVTEKGKDVELRCDPISGHTALYWYRQSLGQGLEFLIYFQGNSAPDKSGLPSDRFSAERTGGSVSTLTIQRTQQEDSAVYLCASSARGGYFFEQYFGPGTRLTVT.

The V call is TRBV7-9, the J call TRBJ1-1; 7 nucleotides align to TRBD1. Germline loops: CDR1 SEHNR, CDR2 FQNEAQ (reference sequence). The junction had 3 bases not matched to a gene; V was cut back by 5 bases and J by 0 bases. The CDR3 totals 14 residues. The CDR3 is CASSLQGLNTEAFF. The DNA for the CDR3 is TGTGCCAGCAGCCTACAGGGGCTGAACACTGAAGCTTTCTTT.

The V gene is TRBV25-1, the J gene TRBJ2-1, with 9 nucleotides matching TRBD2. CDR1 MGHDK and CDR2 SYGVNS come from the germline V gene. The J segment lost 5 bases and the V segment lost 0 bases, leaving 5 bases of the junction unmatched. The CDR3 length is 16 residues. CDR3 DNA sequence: TGTGCCAGCAGTGAATATACCGCGGGAGGGAACAATGAGCAGTTCTTC. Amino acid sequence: CASSEYTAGGNNEQFF.

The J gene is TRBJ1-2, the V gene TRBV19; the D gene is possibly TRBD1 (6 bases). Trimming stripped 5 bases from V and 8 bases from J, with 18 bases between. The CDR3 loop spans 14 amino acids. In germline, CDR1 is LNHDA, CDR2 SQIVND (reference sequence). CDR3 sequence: CASSSASGTYGYTF. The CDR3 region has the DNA TGTGCCAGTAGTTCCGCTTCGGGGACATACGGCTACACCTTC. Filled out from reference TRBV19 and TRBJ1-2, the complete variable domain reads DGGITQSPKYLFRKEGQNVTLSCEQNLNHDAMYWYRQDPGQGLRLIYYSQIVNDFQKGDIAEGYSVSREKKESFPLTVTSAQKNPTAFYLCASSSASGTYGYTFGSGTRLTVV.

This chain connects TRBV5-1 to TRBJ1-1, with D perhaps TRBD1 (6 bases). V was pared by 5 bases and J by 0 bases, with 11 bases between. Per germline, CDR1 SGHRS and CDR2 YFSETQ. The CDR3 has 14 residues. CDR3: CASSSGTLNTEAFF. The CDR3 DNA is TGCGCCAGCAGTTCCGGGACATTGAACACTGAAGCTTTCTTT.